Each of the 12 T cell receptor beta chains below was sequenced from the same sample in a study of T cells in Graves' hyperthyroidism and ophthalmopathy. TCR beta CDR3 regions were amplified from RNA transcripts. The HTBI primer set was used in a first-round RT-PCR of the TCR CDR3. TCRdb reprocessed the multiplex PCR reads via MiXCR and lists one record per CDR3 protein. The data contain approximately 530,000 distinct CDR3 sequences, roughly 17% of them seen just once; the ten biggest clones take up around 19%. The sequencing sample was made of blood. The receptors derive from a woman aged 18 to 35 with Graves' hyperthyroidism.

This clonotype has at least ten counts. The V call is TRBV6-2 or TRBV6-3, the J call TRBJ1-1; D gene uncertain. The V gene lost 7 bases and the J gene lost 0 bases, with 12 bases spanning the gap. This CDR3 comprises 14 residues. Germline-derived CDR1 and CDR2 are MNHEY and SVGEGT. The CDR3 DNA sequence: TGTGCCAGCACCAAGCCCGTTGTGAACACTGAAGCTTTCTTT. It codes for CASTKPVVNTEAFF.

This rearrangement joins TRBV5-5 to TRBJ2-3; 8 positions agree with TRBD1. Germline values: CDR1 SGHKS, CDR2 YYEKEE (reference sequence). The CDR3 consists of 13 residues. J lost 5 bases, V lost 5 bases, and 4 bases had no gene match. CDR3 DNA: TGTGCCAGCAGACTAGACAGGGGAGATACGCAGTATTTT. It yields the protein CASRLDRGDTQYF.

The DNA for the CDR3 is TGTGCCAGCAGCCAAATAGCGGGGGATTCACCCTATGGCTACACCTTC. Protein: CASSQIAGDSPYGYTF. The chain combines TRBV3-1 with TRBJ1-2; D is perhaps TRBD1 (5 bases). The CDR3 spans 16 residues. Trimming removed 2 bases at V and 4 bases at J, with 17 bases between. The germline CDR1 and CDR2 sequences are LGHDT and YNNKEL (reference sequence). The variable domain in full, completed from reference TRBV3-1 and TRBJ1-2, reads DTAVSQTPKYLVTQMGNDKSIKCEQNLGHDTMYWYKQDSKKFLKIMFSYNNKELIINETVPNRFSPKSPDKAHLNLHINSLELGDSAVYFCASSQIAGDSPYGYTFGSGTRLTVV.

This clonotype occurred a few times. The CDR3 DNA is TGCAGTGCTGGGAGGCCAACTAGCGGGCATCGGGGCAATGAGCAGTTCTTC. This gives the protein CSAGRPTSGHRGNEQFF. J is TRBJ2-1 and V is TRBV20-1; the match to TRBD2 covers 9 bases. This CDR3 has 17 amino acids. V lost 5 bases to trimming and J lost 6 bases; unmatched junction nucleotides: 17. CDR1 and CDR2 (germline): DFQATT, SNEGSKA (reference sequence).

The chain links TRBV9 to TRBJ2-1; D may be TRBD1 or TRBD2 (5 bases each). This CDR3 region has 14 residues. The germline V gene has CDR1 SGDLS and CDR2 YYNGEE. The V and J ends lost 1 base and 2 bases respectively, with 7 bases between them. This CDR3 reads CASSVRGAYNEQFF. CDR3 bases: TGTGCCAGCAGCGTAAGGGGAGCCTACAATGAGCAGTTCTTC. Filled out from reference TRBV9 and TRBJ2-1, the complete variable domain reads DSGVTQTPKHLITATGQRVTLRCSPRSGDLSVYWYQQSLDQGLQFLIQYYNGEERAKGNILERFSAQQFPDLHSELNLSSLELGDSALYFCASSVRGAYNEQFFGPGTRLTVL.

The CDR3 nucleotides read TGTGCCAGCAGTGAAGGTACTATCCAAGAGACCCAGTACTTC. As protein: CASSEGTIQETQYF. The J gene is TRBJ2-5, the V gene TRBV2; D gene unclear. The germline V and J ends were trimmed by 1 base and 1 base, with 7 bases remaining between them. CDR1 and CDR2 from the germline V gene are SNHLY and FYNNEI. The CDR3 totals 14 residues.

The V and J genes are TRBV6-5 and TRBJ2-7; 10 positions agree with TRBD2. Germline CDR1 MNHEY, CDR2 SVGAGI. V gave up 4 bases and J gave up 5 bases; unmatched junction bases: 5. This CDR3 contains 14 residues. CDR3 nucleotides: TGTGCCAGCAGTTCTCTAGCGGGAGCGGACGAGCAGTACTTC. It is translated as CASSSLAGADEQYF.

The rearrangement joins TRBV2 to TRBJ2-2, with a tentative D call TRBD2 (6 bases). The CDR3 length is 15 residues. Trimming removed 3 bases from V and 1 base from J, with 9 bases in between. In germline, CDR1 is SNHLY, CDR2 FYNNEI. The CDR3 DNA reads TGTGCCAGCAGTGAGAGACTAGAGAACACCGGGGAGCTGTTTTTT. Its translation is CASSERLENTGELFF.

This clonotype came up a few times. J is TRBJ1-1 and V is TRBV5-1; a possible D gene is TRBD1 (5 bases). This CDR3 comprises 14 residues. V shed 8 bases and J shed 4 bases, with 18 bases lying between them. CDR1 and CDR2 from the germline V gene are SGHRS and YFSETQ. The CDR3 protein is CASGLREMGTEAFF. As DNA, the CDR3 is TGCGCCAGTGGACTCAGGGAGATGGGCACTGAAGCTTTCTTT.

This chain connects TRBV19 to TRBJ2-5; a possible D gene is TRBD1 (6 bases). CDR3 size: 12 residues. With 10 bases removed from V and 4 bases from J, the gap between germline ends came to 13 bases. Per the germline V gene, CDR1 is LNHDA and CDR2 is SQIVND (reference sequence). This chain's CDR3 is CATSQGRETQYF. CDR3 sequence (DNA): TGTGCCACCTCCCAGGGGAGAGAGACCCAGTACTTC.

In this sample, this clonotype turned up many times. The CDR3 nucleotides read TGCAGCGGCTCCCCCGGGACAGGGAGTGAAAAACTGTTTTTT. It encodes CSGSPGTGSEKLFF. The gene calls are TRBV29-1 and TRBJ1-4; the match to TRBD1 covers 9 bases. The germline CDR1 and CDR2 sequences are SQVTM and ANQGSEA. The CDR3 covers 14 residues. V lost 7 bases to trimming and J lost 7 bases; unmatched junction nucleotides: 10.

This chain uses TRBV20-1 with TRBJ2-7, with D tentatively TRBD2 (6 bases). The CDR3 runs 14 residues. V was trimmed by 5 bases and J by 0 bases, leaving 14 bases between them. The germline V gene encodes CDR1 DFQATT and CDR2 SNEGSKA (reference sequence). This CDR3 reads CSAPHWGDSYEQYF. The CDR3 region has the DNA TGCAGTGCTCCCCACTGGGGGGACTCCTACGAGCAGTACTTC.